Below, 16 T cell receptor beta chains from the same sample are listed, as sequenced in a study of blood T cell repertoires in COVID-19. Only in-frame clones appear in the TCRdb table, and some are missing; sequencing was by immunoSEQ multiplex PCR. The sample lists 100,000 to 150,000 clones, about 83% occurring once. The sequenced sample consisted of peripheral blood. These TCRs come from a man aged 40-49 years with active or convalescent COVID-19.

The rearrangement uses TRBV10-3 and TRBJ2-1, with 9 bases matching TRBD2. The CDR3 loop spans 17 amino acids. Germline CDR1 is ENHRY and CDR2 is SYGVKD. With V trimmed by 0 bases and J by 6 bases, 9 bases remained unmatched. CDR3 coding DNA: TGTGCCATCAGTGAGTCAGCGGGGGGTTTGGTAGGCAATGAGCAGTTCTTC. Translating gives CAISESAGGLVGNEQFF.

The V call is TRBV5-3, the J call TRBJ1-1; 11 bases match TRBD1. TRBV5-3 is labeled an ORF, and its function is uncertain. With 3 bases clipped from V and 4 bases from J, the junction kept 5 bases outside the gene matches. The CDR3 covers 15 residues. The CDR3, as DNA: TGTGCCAGAAGCTCTCTAGGGACAGGGGGCACTGAAGCTTTCTTT. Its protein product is CARSSLGTGGTEAFF.

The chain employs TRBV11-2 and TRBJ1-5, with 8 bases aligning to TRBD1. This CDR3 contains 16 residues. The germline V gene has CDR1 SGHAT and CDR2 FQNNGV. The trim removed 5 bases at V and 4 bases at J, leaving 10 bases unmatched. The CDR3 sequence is CASSPTGGGSNQPQHF. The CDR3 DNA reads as TGTGCCAGCAGCCCTACAGGGGGGGGAAGTAATCAGCCCCAGCATTTT.

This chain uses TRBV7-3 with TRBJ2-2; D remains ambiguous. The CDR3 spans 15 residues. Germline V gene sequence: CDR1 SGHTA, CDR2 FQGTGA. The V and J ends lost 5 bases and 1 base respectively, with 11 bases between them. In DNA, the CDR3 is TGTGCCAGCAGCCCCGGTTTGATGAACACCGGGGAGCTGTTTTTT. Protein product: CASSPGLMNTGELFF. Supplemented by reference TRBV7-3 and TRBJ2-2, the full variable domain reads GAGVSQTPSNKVTEKGKYVELRCDPISGHTALYWYRQSLGQGPEFLIYFQGTGAADDSGLPNDRFFAVRPEGSVSTLKIQRTERGDSAVYLCASSPGLMNTGELFFGEGSRLTVL.

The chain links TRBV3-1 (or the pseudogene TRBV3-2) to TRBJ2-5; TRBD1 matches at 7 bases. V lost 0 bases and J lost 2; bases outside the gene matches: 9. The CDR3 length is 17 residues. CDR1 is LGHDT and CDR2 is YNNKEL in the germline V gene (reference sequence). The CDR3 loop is CASSQETTGQIQETQYF. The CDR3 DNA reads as TGTGCCAGCAGCCAAGAAACTACGGGACAGATACAAGAGACCCAGTACTTC.

CDR3 DNA: TGTGCCAGCTCACCCCTACAGTACTCTGGAAACACCATATATTTT. Translating gives CASSPLQYSGNTIYF. The chain employs TRBV18 and TRBJ1-3, with unresolved D. The V gene lost 3 bases and the J gene lost 0 bases, with 9 bases spanning the gap. Germline assignment: CDR1 KGHSH and CDR2 LQKENI. The CDR3 consists of 15 residues.

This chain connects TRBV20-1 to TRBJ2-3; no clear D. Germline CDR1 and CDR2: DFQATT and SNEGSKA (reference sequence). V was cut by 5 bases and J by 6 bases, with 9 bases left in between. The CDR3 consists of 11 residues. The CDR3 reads CSASSFDTQYF. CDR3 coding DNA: TGCAGTGCTTCCTCTTTTGATACGCAGTATTTT.

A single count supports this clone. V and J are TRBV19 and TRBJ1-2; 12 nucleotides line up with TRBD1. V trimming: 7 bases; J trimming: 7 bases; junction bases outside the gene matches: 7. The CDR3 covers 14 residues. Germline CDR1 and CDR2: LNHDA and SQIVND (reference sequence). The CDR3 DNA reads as TGTGCCAGTACGCCCGGGACAGGGGGCTTTGGCTACACCTTC. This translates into CASTPGTGGFGYTF.

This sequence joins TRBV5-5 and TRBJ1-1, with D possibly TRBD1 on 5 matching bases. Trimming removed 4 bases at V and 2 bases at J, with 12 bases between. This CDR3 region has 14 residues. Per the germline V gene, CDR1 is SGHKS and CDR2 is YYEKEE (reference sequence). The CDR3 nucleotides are TGTGCCAGCAGCCTGGACATTTCCAACACTGAAGCTTTCTTT. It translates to CASSLDISNTEAFF. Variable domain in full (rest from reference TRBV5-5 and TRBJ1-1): DAGVTQSPTHLIKTRGQQVTLRCSPISGHKSVSWYQQVLGQGPQFIFQYYEKEERGRGNFPDRFSARQFPNYSSELNVNALLLGDSALYLCASSLDISNTEAFFGQGTRLTVV.

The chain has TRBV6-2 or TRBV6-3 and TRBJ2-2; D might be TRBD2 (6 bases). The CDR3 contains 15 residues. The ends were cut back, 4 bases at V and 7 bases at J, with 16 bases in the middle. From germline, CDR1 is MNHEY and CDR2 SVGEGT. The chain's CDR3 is CASSFRILGGGELFF. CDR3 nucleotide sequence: TGTGCCAGCAGTTTCCGGATCCTGGGGGGCGGGGAGCTGTTTTTT.

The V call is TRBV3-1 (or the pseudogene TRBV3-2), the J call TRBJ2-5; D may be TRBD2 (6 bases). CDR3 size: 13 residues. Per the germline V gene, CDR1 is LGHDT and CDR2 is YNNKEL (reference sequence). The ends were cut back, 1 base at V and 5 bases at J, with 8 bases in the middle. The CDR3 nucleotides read TGTGCCAGCAGCCAAGGGGGGGTCGAGACCCAGTACTTC. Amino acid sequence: CASSQGGVETQYF.

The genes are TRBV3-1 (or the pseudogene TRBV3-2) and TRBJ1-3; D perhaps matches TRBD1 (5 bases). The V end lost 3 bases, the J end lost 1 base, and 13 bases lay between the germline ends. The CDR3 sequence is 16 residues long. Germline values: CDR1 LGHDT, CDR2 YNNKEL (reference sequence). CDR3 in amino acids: CASSQGPTGSGNTIYF. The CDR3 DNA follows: TGTGCCAGCAGCCAGGGCCCCACAGGATCTGGAAACACCATATATTTT.

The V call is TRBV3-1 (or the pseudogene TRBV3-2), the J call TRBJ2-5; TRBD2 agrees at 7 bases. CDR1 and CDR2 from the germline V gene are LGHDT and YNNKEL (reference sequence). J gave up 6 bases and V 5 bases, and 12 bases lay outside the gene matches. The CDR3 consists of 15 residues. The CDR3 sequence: CASSGMGGEGKTQYF. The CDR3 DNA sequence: TGTGCCAGCAGCGGAATGGGGGGGGAAGGAAAGACCCAGTACTTC.

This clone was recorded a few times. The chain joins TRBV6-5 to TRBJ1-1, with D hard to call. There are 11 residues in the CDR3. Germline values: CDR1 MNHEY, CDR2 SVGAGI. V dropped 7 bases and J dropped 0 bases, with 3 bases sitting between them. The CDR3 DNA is TGTGCCAGCATTATGAACACTGAAGCTTTCTTT. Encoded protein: CASIMNTEAFF.

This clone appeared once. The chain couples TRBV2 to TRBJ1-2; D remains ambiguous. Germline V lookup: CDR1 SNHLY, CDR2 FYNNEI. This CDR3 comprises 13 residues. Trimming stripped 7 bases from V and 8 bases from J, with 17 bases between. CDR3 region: CASIEGQTVGYTF. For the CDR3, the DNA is TGTGCCAGCATAGAGGGCCAGACGGTGGGCTACACCTTC.

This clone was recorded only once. CDR3 nucleotide sequence: TGTGCCAGCAGCCAAGGTGAGTCGAGCTCTGGGGCCAACGTCCTGACTTTC. Translated, it gives CASSQGESSSGANVLTF. The J gene is TRBJ2-6, the V gene TRBV3-1 (or the pseudogene TRBV3-2); the D is unclear. Trimming pared 1 base from V and 0 bases from J, leaving 10 bases between. The CDR3 runs to 17 residues. Germline CDR1 and CDR2: LGHDT and YNNKEL (reference sequence).